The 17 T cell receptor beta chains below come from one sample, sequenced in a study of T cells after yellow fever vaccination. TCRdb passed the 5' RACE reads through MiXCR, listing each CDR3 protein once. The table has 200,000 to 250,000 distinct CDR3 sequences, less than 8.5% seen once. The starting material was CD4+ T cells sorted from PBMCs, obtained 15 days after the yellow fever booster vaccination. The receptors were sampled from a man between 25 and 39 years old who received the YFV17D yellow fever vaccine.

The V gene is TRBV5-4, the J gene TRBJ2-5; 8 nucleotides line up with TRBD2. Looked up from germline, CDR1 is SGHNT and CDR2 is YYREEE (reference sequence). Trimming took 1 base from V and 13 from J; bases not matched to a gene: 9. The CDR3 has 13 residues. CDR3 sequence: CASSLIGAGDTYF. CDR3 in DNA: TGTGCCAGCAGCTTGATAGGAGCGGGAGACACGTACTTC.

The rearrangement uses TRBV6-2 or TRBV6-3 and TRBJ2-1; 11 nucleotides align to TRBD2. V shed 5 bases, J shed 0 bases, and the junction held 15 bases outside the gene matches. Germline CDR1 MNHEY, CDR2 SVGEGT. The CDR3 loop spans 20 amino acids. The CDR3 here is CASSPLPGTSGTSSYNEQFF. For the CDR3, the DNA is TGTGCCAGCAGTCCTCTCCCCGGGACTAGCGGCACCAGCTCCTACAATGAGCAGTTCTTC.

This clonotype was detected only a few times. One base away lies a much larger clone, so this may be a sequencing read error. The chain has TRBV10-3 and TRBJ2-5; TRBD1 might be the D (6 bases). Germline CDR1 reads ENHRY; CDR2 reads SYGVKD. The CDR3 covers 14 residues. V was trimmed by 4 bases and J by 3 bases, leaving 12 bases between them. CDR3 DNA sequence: TGTGCCATCAGTGCGAAGGGGGAAAAAGAGACCCAGTACTTC. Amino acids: CAISAKGEKETQYF.

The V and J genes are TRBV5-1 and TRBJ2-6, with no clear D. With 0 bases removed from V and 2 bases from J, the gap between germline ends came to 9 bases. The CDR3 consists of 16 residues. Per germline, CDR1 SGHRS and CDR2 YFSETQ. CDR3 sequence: CASSLADVPGANVLTF. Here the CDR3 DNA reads TGCGCCAGCAGCTTGGCCGACGTCCCTGGGGCCAACGTCCTGACTTTC.

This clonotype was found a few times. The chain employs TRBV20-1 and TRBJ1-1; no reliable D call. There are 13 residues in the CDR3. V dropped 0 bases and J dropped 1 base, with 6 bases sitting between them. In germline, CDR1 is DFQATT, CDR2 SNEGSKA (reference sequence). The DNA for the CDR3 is TGCAGTGCTAGAGATCTCCCGAACACTGAAGCTTTCTTT. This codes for CSARDLPNTEAFF.

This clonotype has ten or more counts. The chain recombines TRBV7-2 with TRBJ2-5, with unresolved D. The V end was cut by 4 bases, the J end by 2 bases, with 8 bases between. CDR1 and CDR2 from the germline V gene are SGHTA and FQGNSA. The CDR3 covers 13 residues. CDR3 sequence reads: CASSSPDQETQYF. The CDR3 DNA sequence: TGTGCCAGCAGCTCCCCAGATCAAGAGACCCAGTACTTC.

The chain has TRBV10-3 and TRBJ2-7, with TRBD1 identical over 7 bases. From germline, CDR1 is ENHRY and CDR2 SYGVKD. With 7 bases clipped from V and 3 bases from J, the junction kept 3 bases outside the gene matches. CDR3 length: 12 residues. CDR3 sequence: CAITGGHYEQYF. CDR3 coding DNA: TGTGCCATCACAGGGGGTCACTACGAGCAGTACTTC.

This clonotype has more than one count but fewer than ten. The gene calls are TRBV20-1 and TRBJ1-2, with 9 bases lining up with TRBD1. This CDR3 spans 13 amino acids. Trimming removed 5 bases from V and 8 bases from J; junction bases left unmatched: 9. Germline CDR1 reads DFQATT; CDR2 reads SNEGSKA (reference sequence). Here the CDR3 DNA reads TGCAGTGCTGTACGGGACAGGGCCAGGGGCTACACCTTC. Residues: CSAVRDRARGYTF.

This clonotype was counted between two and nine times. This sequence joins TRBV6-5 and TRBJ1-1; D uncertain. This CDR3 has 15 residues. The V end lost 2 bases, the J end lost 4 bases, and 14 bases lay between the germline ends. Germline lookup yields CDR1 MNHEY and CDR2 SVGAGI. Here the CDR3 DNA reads TGTGCCAGCAGTTACGTACCGACGTTGAGCACTGAAGCTTTCTTT. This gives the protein CASSYVPTLSTEAFF.

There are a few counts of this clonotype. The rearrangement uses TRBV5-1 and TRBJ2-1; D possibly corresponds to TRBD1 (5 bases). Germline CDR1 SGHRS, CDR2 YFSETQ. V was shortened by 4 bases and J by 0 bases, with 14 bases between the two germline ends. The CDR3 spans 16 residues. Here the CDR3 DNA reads TGCGCCAGCAGCCCGGTTGGAAGGGGCTCCTACAATGAGCAGTTCTTC. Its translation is CASSPVGRGSYNEQFF.

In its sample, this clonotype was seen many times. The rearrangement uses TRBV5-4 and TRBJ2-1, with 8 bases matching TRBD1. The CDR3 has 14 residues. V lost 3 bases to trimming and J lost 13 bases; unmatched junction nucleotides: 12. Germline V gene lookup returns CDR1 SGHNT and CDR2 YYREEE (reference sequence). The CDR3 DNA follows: TGTGCCAGCAGCTCGGGACAGGCAAGGGGGTTACAGTTCTTC. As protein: CASSSGQARGLQFF.

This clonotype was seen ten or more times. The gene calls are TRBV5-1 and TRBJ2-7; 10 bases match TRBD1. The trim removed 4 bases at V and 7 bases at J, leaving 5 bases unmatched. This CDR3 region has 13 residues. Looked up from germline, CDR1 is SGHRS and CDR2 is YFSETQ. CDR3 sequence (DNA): TGCGCCAGCAGCCTCGACAGGGGGCTTGAGCAGTACTTC. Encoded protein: CASSLDRGLEQYF.

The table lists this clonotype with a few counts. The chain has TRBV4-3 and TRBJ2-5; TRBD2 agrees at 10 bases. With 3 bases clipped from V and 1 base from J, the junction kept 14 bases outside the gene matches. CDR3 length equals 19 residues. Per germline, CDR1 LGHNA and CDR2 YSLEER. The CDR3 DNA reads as TGCGCCAGCAGCCACCTAGCGGGAGAGACCCCTTCCCCCCAAGAGACCCAGTACTTC. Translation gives CASSHLAGETPSPQETQYF.

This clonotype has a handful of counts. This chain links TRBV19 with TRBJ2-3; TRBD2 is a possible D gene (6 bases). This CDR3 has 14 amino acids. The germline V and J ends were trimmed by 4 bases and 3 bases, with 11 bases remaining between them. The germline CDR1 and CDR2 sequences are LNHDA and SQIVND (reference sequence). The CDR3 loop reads CASSNQRVTDTQYF. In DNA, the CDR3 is TGTGCCAGTAGTAACCAGCGGGTGACAGATACGCAGTATTTT. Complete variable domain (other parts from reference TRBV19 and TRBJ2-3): DGGITQSPKYLFRKEGQNVTLSCEQNLNHDAMYWYRQDPGQGLRLIYYSQIVNDFQKGDIAEGYSVSREKKESFPLTVTSAQKNPTAFYLCASSNQRVTDTQYFGPGTRLTVL.

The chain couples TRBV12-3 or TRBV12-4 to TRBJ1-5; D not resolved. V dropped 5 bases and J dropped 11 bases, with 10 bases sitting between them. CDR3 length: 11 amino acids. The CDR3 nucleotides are TGTGCCAGCAGTCTCGACATGGCCCAGCATTTT. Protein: CASSLDMAQHF.

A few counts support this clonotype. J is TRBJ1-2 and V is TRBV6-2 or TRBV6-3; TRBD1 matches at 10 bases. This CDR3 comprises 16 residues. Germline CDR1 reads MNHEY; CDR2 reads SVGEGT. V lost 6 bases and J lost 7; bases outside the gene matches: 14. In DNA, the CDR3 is TGTGCCAGCAGAACCACCTCGGGACAGGGGATTCGTGGCTACACCTTC. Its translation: CASRTTSGQGIRGYTF.

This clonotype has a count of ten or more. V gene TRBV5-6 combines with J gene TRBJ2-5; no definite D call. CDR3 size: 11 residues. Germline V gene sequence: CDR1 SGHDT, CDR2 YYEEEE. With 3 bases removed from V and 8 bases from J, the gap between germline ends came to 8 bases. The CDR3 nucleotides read TGTGCCAGCAGCTCGTCTATAACCCAGTACTTC. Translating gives CASSSSITQYF.